This TCR beta chain emerged from a study of cytotoxic CD8 clonotypes in ibrutinib-treated CLL. Study-wide background: Partial response was seen in about 24 patients and complete response in 2; after median 68 months, about 14 stayed remitted, around twelve progressed. Sample averages reached 250,000 to 300,000 productive templates and roughly 96,000 productive rearrangements. Study-wide points: The public clonotypes identified were infrequent and showed contraction or stability on treatment.

Per the germline V gene, CDR1 is DFQATT and CDR2 is SNEGSKA (reference sequence). The CDR3 has 11 residues. V lost 3 bases and J 11 bases, leaving 11 bases between the germline ends. The data were produced by immunoSEQ multiplex PCR, yet TCRdb's version contains in-frame clones alone and is incomplete. The sample records more than 85,000 clones, approximately 78% being singletons. With respect to this clone: Its target is not known.

This TCR derives from a human donor with chronic lymphocytic leukemia. The specimen comprised PBMCs, sampled after 12 months of ibrutinib treatment. The genes are TRBV20-1 and TRBJ2-1; D remains ambiguous. The CDR3 spells CSARSESQQFF. CDR3 bases: TGCAGTGCTAGGTCAGAGTCCCAGCAGTTCTTC.